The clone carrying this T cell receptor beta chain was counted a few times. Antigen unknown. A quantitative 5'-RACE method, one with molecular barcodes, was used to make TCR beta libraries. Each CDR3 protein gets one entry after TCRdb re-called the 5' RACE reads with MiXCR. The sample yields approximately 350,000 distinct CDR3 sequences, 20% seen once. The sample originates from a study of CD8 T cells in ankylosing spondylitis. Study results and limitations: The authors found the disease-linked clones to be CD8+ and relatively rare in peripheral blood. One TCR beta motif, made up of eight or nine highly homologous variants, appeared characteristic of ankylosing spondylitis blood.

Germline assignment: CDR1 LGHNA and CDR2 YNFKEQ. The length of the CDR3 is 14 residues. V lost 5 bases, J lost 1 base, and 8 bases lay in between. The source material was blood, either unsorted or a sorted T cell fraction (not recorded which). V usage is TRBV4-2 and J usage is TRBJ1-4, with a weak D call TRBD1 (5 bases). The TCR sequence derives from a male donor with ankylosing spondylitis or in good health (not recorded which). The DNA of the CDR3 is TGTGCCAGCAGCGGGGGGGGAACTAATGAAAAACTGTTTTTT. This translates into CASSGGGTNEKLFF.